The clone carrying this T cell receptor beta chain showed up many times. RNA transcripts provided the source from which TCR beta CDR3 regions were amplified. During a first-round RT-PCR of the TCR CDR3, the HTBI primer set was used. Via MiXCR, TCRdb re-called the multiplex PCR reads, giving one row per CDR3 protein. The sample holds 700,000 to 950,000 distinct CDR3 sequences, roughly a third seen once. This CDR3 region has 13 residues. With 4 bases removed from V and 7 bases from J, the gap between germline ends came to 13 bases. This entry comes from a study of T cells in Graves' hyperthyroidism and ophthalmopathy.

The source is a woman aged 40-49 years with Graves' hyperthyroidism. This chain links TRBV12-3 or TRBV12-4 with TRBJ1-1, with a tentative D call TRBD1 (5 bases). Material: blood. The CDR3 DNA reads as TGTGCCAGCAGTTCTCAGGGTCAGGGTGAAGCTTTCTTT. Protein: CASSSQGQGEAFF.